What follows are 20 T cell receptor beta chains derived from one specimen sequenced in a study of T cell clones after liver transplantation (dated by TCRdb to between 2019 and 2020). Library prep was done by the immunoSEQ multiplex PCR assay. What TCRdb holds here is the immuneACCESS table cut down to in-frame rearrangements. Part of the clones is not present; checked against another copy, under half of the missing clones reflect an unresolved V gene, and the others are unexplained. In all, the sample holds 4,500 to 6,000 clones, and 31% of those were seen once. Jointly, the top ten make up 15% to 20% of the sample. No cognate antigen is known for these TCRs. To define alloreactive TCRbeta sequences, the proliferating CFSE-low cells from the MLR were sequenced. Material for sequencing was CD4+ T cells from cultured PBMCs. These receptors all stem from a human patient who received a liver transplant. Because of the transplant, the T cells may be the graft donor's rather than the patient's own.

This clone has only a few counts. The chain uses TRBV6-1 and TRBJ1-5; unclear D gene. Germline values: CDR1 MNHNS, CDR2 SASEGT. The CDR3 length is 13 residues. Trimming took 1 base from V and 8 from J, leaving 9 bases between them. The CDR3 DNA reads as TGTGCCAGCAGTGAAGGGTCGGGTAAGCCCCAGCATTTT. Translating it yields CASSEGSGKPQHF.

This clone was detected a few times. The chain is built from TRBV7-8 and TRBJ2-1; the D gene is possibly TRBD2 (5 bases). This CDR3 contains 16 residues. The germline V gene encodes CDR1 SGHVS and CDR2 FQNEAQ. The ends were cut back, 4 bases at V and 3 bases at J, with 16 bases in the middle. The CDR3, as DNA: TGTGCCAGCAGCTCAACTAGTAGCCAAGGCTACAATGAGCAGTTCTTC. This gives the protein CASSSTSSQGYNEQFF. The full variable domain, rest sourced from reference TRBV7-8 and TRBJ2-1, is GAGVSQSPRYKVAKRGQDVALRCDPISGHVSLFWYQQALGQGPEFLTYFQNEAQLDKSGLPSDRFFAERPEGSVSTLKIQRTQQEDSAVYLCASSSTSSQGYNEQFFGPGTRLTVL.

This clone is medium-sized (0.01 to 0.1%) within its sample. The chain is built from TRBV6-5 and TRBJ2-3; TRBD2 might be the D (6 bases). The CDR3 extends over 11 amino acids. Germline CDR1 MNHEY, CDR2 SVGAGI. The V gene lost 8 bases and the J gene lost 6 bases, with 9 bases spanning the gap. The CDR3 is CASGRGDTQYF. The CDR3, as DNA: TGTGCCAGCGGCCGGGGGGATACGCAGTATTTT.

This chain uses TRBV5-6 with TRBJ1-1; 8 bases are shared with TRBD1. The CDR3 is 12 residues long. The V segment lost 4 bases and the J segment 10 bases; nucleotides outside the gene matches: 6. From germline, CDR1 is SGHDT and CDR2 YYEEEE. CDR3 region: CASSPGGAGAFF. The CDR3 nucleotides are TGTGCCAGCAGCCCAGGGGGCGCCGGAGCTTTCTTT.

The chain recombines TRBV7-9 with TRBJ2-4; TRBD2 agrees at 7 bases. With V trimmed by 4 bases and J by 8 bases, 8 bases remained unmatched. The CDR3 covers 14 residues. Germline loops: CDR1 SEHNR, CDR2 FQNEAQ (reference sequence). The CDR3 sequence: CASSSMGGLDIQYF. The CDR3, as DNA: TGTGCCAGCAGCTCTATGGGGGGGTTGGACATTCAGTACTTC.

The J gene is TRBJ1-2, the V gene TRBV6-5; D remains ambiguous. Germline lookup yields CDR1 MNHEY and CDR2 SVGAGI. The V end lost 6 bases, the J end lost 4 bases, and 9 bases lay between the germline ends. The CDR3 length is 12 residues. The CDR3 DNA sequence: TGTGCCAGCAGGGGTCCCGGCTATGGCTACACCTTC. Its translation: CASRGPGYGYTF.

This clone was counted between two and nine times. This chain links TRBV27 with TRBJ1-6, with D possibly being TRBD1 (6 bases). This CDR3 spans 14 amino acids. CDR1 MNHEY and CDR2 SMNVEV come from the germline V gene (reference sequence). Between the trimmed V and J ends, which lost 1 base and 13 bases, there was a span of 14 bases. The CDR3 sequence is CASSLYGGLPPLHF. The CDR3 DNA reads TGTGCCAGCAGTTTATACGGGGGCCTCCCCCCCCTCCACTTT.

The rearrangement uses TRBV6-5 and TRBJ1-3, with D uncertain. V lost 6 bases and J lost 2, with 14 bases in between. Germline assignment: CDR1 MNHEY and CDR2 SVGAGI. The CDR3 spans 15 residues. CDR3 amino acids: CASRAQVGTGNTIYF. In nucleotides, the CDR3 is TGTGCCAGCAGGGCGCAGGTCGGGACTGGAAACACCATATATTTT.

CDR3 bases: TGTGCCAGCAGTGAGGGCGGGAGGGCGGTGACCCAGTACTTC. Protein sequence: CASSEGGRAVTQYF. The genes are TRBV2 and TRBJ2-5, with 9 bases that match TRBD2. V shed 3 bases and J 7 bases; nucleotides not matched to a gene: 6. This CDR3 is built from 14 residues. Germline CDR1 is SNHLY and CDR2 is FYNNEI.

The chain couples TRBV5-1 to TRBJ2-3; the D is unclear. This CDR3 has 15 residues. Trimming took 0 bases from V and 0 from J, leaving 8 bases between them. Germline assignment: CDR1 SGHRS and CDR2 YFSETQ. This chain's CDR3 is CASSLAGPSTDTQYF. CDR3 bases: TGCGCCAGCAGCTTGGCCGGCCCAAGCACAGATACGCAGTATTTT.

CDR3 residues: CASSPGQGSYGYQPQHF. The CDR3 region has the DNA TGTGCCAGCAGTCCGGGACAGGGGTCATATGGTTATCAGCCCCAGCATTTT. The rearrangement joins TRBV28 to TRBJ1-5; the match to TRBD1 covers 10 bases. The CDR3 loop spans 17 amino acids. Trimming took 5 bases from V and 5 from J; bases not matched to a gene: 12. Looked up from germline, CDR1 is MDHEN and CDR2 is SYDVKM.

V gene TRBV30 combines with J gene TRBJ1-2; D is unclear. CDR3 length: 13 amino acids. V was shortened by 5 bases and J by 2 bases, with 12 bases between the two germline ends. Germline V lookup: CDR1 GTSNPN, CDR2 SVGIG (reference sequence). CDR3 coding DNA: TGTGCCTGGGAGGAGGATGGGAACTATGGCTACACCTTC. This sequence encodes CAWEEDGNYGYTF.

This clone was observed a handful of times. The V and J genes are TRBV6-1 and TRBJ2-7; the match to TRBD2 covers 14 bases. The germline V gene encodes CDR1 MNHNS and CDR2 SASEGT. CDR3 length: 16 amino acids. J lost 7 bases, V lost 4 bases, and 9 bases had no gene match. The CDR3 DNA reads as TGTGCCAGCAGTGCGCGACTAGCGGGGGGGCCGGGTGAGCAGTACTTC. Protein: CASSARLAGGPGEQYF.

This rearrangement joins TRBV19 to TRBJ2-1; 12 nucleotides align to TRBD2. V shed 1 base and J 9 bases; nucleotides not matched to a gene: 7. This CDR3 spans 16 amino acids. Germline CDR1 reads LNHDA; CDR2 reads SQIVND (reference sequence). CDR3 sequence (DNA): TGTGCCAGTAGTATAGGATGGCTAGCGGGAGGGAGTGAGCAGTTCTTC. Amino acids: CASSIGWLAGGSEQFF.

V is TRBV5-1 and J is TRBJ2-3; no definite D call. Germline V gives CDR1 SGHRS, CDR2 YFSETQ. The germline V and J ends were trimmed by 0 bases and 1 base, with 15 bases remaining between them. CDR3 length equals 17 residues. Here the CDR3 DNA reads TGCGCCAGCAGCTTGGCCTTGGGAAGAAGCGGCACAGATACGCAGTATTTT. Protein: CASSLALGRSGTDTQYF.

The rearrangement uses TRBV5-5 and TRBJ2-3, with D uncertain. Germline values: CDR1 SGHKS, CDR2 YYEKEE (reference sequence). CDR3 length equals 16 residues. V dropped 1 base and J dropped 2 bases, with 14 bases sitting between them. CDR3: CASSLFSNSPTDTQYF. CDR3 bases: TGTGCCAGCAGCTTGTTTTCAAACAGCCCCACAGATACGCAGTATTTT.

The CDR3 bases are TGTGCCAGCAGCTTGGGATGGAAACAGGGCAATGAGCAGTTCTTC. Encoded protein: CASSLGWKQGNEQFF. The V gene is TRBV5-6, the J gene TRBJ2-1; possibly TRBD1 for D (6 bases). The CDR3 has 15 residues. From germline, CDR1 is SGHDT and CDR2 YYEEEE. V lost 0 bases to trimming and J lost 6 bases, with 13 bases between them. The full variable domain, rest sourced from reference TRBV5-6 and TRBJ2-1, is DAGVTQSPTHLIKTRGQQVTLRCSPKSGHDTVSWYQQALGQGPQFIFQYYEEEERQRGNFPDRFSGHQFPNYSSELNVNALLLGDSALYLCASSLGWKQGNEQFFGPGTRLTVL.

The chain links TRBV7-4 to TRBJ2-2; D is ambiguous. Trimming pared 2 bases from V and 3 bases from J, leaving 7 bases between. This CDR3 region has 14 residues. The germline V gene encodes CDR1 SGHVT and CDR2 SQSDAQ. CDR3: CASSLYGDTGELFF. Written as DNA, the CDR3 is TGTGCCAGCAGCTTATACGGTGACACCGGGGAGCTGTTTTTT.

This chain connects TRBV5-1 to TRBJ2-3, with no clear D. V shed 4 bases and J shed 0 bases, with 15 bases lying between them. Germline CDR1 reads SGHRS; CDR2 reads YFSETQ. The length of the CDR3 is 16 residues. Written as DNA, the CDR3 is TGCGCCAGCAGCCCTAATGGGCGTCAGAGCACAGATACGCAGTATTTT. Translation: CASSPNGRQSTDTQYF.

This chain links TRBV9 with TRBJ1-2; TRBD1 matches at 12 bases. The CDR3 runs to 16 residues. Germline V gene lookup returns CDR1 SGDLS and CDR2 YYNGEE. V gave up 4 bases and J gave up 2 bases; unmatched junction bases: 6. CDR3 nucleotides: TGTGCCAGCAGCCCGCGGGACAGGGGGCGCAACTATGGCTACACCTTC. Translating it yields CASSPRDRGRNYGYTF.